The entry that follows covers one T cell receptor beta chain sequence. Its antigen is unidentified. This specimen comes from a study of T cells after yellow fever vaccination. Study at large: The fractions with low cell numbers were processed using SMART-Seq v4 Ultra Low Input.

The V gene's germline CDR1 is MNHEY and CDR2 SVGEGT. V lost 2 bases and J lost 5; bases outside the gene matches: 8. The CDR3 consists of 17 residues. It was through 5'RACE template switching that TCR cDNA was made, with a universal primer site and UMIs added. One entry per CDR3 protein, called by TCRdb with MiXCR from the 5' RACE reads. Of 610,000 or so distinct CDR3 sequences listed, 9% to 15% are singletons. Whole-study findings and limits: Contaminants from the bulk population, in the form of abundant clonotypes, could be found in FACS-sorted repertoires. The booster response re-showed most primary clones: approximately 97% CD4, approximately 90% CD8.

The chain combines TRBV6-2 or TRBV6-3 with TRBJ2-1, with 11 bases matching TRBD2. The receptor comes from a man between 25 and 39 years old who received the YFV17D yellow fever vaccine. The sequenced sample was PBMCs, obtained on the day of the yellow fever booster vaccination. CDR3 coding DNA: TGTGCCAGCAGTTACGTACTAGCGGGAGTTTTGAACAATGAGCAGTTCTTC. It codes for CASSYVLAGVLNNEQFF.